This T cell receptor beta chain was sequenced for a study of cytomegalovirus exposure and HLA in healthy donors (TCRdb year 2017). Turning to the overall study: In an earlier analysis of 550 to 750 of the donors, approximately 300 Gb of sequence data and approximately 100 million unique TCR beta sequences from roughly 180 million T cells were reported. Because of strong linkage in the cohort, 5 or 6 DR-DQ haplotypes were treated as single units for association and clustering. An earlier analysis of 587 of the donors applied high-throughput TCR beta sequencing to assess whether each TCR beta V gene segment acted as functional or pseudogenic. Across approximately 420 genotyped donors of the cohort, an average of 235,054 unique TCR beta nucleotide sequences per donor were sequenced, and roughly 17% of those sequences were non-productive. A separate validation cohort of roughly 130 different subjects was used in addition to the approximately 700-subject first cohort. Among the roughly 400 genotyped donors, approximately 77% belonged to the genetic ancestry cluster associated with self-reported Caucasian donors. The study profiled the T cell repertoires of 500 to 800 subjects by immunosequencing and related them to cytomegalovirus serostatus. A later genetic analysis took genome-wide SNP genotypes for about three fifths of the 666 donors and used that subset as a discovery cohort. Every discovery cohort repertoire had been produced on one sequencing platform. High-throughput TCR immunosequencing, statistical association of individual TCRs with disease status, and machine learning were combined to predict cytomegalovirus infection status. In the later analysis, no new phenotypic data were used to find candidate immune exposures; instead, reliance was placed on TCR beta sequences and their occurrence across donors. A later analysis re-analyzed previously published TCR beta repertoires from roughly 630 donors and added high-resolution HLA genotyping to study TCR occurrence patterns. Alongside the repertoire data, information on donor age, sex, ethnicity and CMV serostatus was compiled. The study aimed to test whether signatures of past pathogen exposure could be identified by cataloging public T cell receptors. The number of typed donors differed by locus: about 629-630 for A, B, C, DRB1 and DQB1; 522 for DQA1; around 580 for DPA1; and some 450 for DPB1. An early release covering roughly 640 HLA-typed donors comprised about 300 gigabases of sequencing data and approximately 85 million unique TCR sequences. Class I and class II HLA loci were covered by the typing at four-digit resolution.

The cohort consisted of hundreds of healthy bone marrow donors. Cohort members were all nominally healthy when sampled, although unrecorded immune exposures were likely present. The donor tested CMV seropositive and was one of the 289 seropositive cohort members. A peripheral blood sample was collected from each donor, and TCR beta sequencing was performed on peripheral blood mononuclear cells. Genomic DNA was extracted from the blood cell samples with the Qiagen DNeasy Blood Extraction Kit. Libraries were prepared through the immunoSEQ multiplex PCR assay. A mixture of 60 forward primers for TCR Vbeta segments and 13 reverse primers for TCR Jbeta segments was used in the multiplex PCR. Amplification of the CDR3 region of rearranged TCR beta genes was performed with a multiplex PCR assay on genomic DNA. The Illumina HiSeq System was used to sequence the amplified TCR beta libraries as 87-base-pair reads. Per the authors' processing: A later analysis tallied around 87 million unique TCR beta chains across the 640 or so repertoires, and about 12 million of those chains were shared by two or more donors. Raw reads were error-corrected and collapsed into unique sequences with a nearest-neighbor algorithm that merged closely related sequences to remove PCR and sequencing errors. V, D and J gene segments were assigned by aligning CDR3 sequences to IMGT reference sequences. For a sequence to be retained, a match of at least six nucleotides was required to both a V gene segment and a J gene segment. Rearrangements were called productive when the CDR3 lacked stop codons and stayed in frame with V and J; all others were non-productive. Following IMGT convention, CDR3 was defined as the stretch from the second conserved V-encoded cysteine to the conserved J-encoded phenylalanine. Sequences without an unambiguous match to a single V gene segment were excluded from the earlier analysis of 450 to 650 of the donors. In an earlier analysis of about 590 of the donors, a V segment was called functional when productive rearrangements were above 56.7%, and segregating when the standard deviation between donors exceeded 5%. To diagnose cytomegalovirus status from the catalog of TCR beta chain sequences, a statistical classification framework was built. A later analysis assigned V and J genes by comparing TCR nucleotide sequences with IMGT/GENE-DB human TR gene sequences. A later analysis assigned CDR3 sequences and most-parsimonious VDJ recombination scenarios with the TCRdist pipeline. In a later analysis, every TCR beta chain was defined by the combination of its CDR3 amino acid sequence and its V-gene family, and reads without a unique V-gene family were dropped. A later analysis removed 500 to 600 highly shared, low-generation-probability nucleotide sequences to deal with suspected cross-contamination and a sequencing artifact. In a later analysis, a clonal expansion index for each public chain was calculated from normalized within-repertoire ranks of inferred template counts. Generation probabilities in a later analysis came from a VDJ recombination model fitted to out-of-frame rearrangements, and those results were checked against IGoR. In a later analysis, hypergeometric tests were used to score TCR-TCR, TCR-HLA and TCR-CMV co-occurrence, with a repertoire-size bias correction applied to TCR pairs. False discovery rates were estimated in a later analysis by permuting HLA or CMV assignments 20 times. In a later analysis, co-occurring TCRs were grouped using DBSCAN, with TCRdist sequence similarity added in when clustering inside HLA-allele-positive subsets. Co-occurrence clustering excluded repertoires with fewer than 30,000 or more than 120,000 public chains, plus five with anomalous nucleotide sharing. Imported from immuneACCESS, the table was reduced by TCRdb to in-frame sequences with V and J called. These copies leave out some clones; in studies compared against another copy, an unresolved V gene accounts for under half, and the cause of the remainder is not known. V and J calls and clone size are those listed in that table; D and trimming were worked out from the DNA. This sample has 150,000 to 200,000 clones in its table, and 68% of those were observed once. Clones ranked in the top ten supply 4.5% of the sample.

In the germline V gene, CDR1 corresponds to MNHNS and CDR2 to SASEGT. The CDR3 has 13 amino acids, counting the end cysteine and phenylalanine. The sequence is cut down to CDR3 DNA, 39 bases in frame from base 1. V has 6 bases trimmed and J has 3 bases trimmed; junction bases matching no gene number 5. General conclusions and limits of the study: A cluster of highly shared sequence variants was judged likely to be a technical artifact of the sequencing pipeline. In a later analysis, 16,951 TCR beta sequences were associated with specific HLA alleles at a false discovery rate of 0.05. A further reported finding was that TCR beta sequences accurately predicted the HLA-A and HLA-B alleles for most subjects in the first cohort. Over 15 rarely observed V segments, including chromosome 9 orphons, were excluded from the earlier analysis of approximately 500 of the donors because counts were too low. The classifier was reported to diagnose cytomegalovirus status with high specificity and sensitivity in both the original cohort and the validation cohort. While some public TCRs were present in many individuals, most TCR sequences turned up only very rarely across donors. Immune exposure information for the cohort was limited to CMV serostatus. When HLA alleles, especially DR and DQ, strongly co-occurred, attributing TCR associations to individual alleles was difficult. Presence/absence analyses assumed roughly uniform sequencing depth across donors, an assumption that may not hold. Because HLA typing was unavailable for some donors at each locus, only the typed subset was used in association tests. Correlated functional status among segregating V segments might reflect linkage disequilibrium, but an unknown experimental factor could not be ruled out. According to the authors, the approach could potentially be generalized to other disease states and immunological phenotypes. In vitro tests confirmed that a few of the cytomegalovirus-associated TCR beta chains recognize cytomegalovirus antigens. The 87-base-pair reads could not distinguish some IMGT-functional V segments, including TRBV6-2 and TRBV6-3, so those segments were excluded. In an earlier analysis of some 640 of the donors, most TCR beta V segments were observed in productive rearrangements about 87% or about 30% of the time, broadly matching IMGT annotations. In a later analysis, HLA-associated TCR beta chains showed more clonal expansion and lower generation probabilities than non-associated chains that were equally common. Several of the top co-occurrence clusters appeared to be linked to parvovirus B19, influenza, CMV and Epstein-Barr virus, according to a later analysis. According to a later genetic analysis, donors in an Asian-associated ancestry cluster had fewer N-insertions in productive TCRs than the approximately 670-donor mean. A later analysis found that most CMV-associated TCR beta chains appeared HLA-restricted, with HLA associations seemingly driven largely by CMV exposure. The study listed 164 TCR beta chains as associated with cytomegalovirus. A later genetic analysis associated a missense DCLRE1C variant with V-gene and J-gene trimming of TCR beta chains, and an independent cohort replicated the association. The cohort was sequenced for TCR beta chains only, and without alpha or paired-chain data the features that could be detected were limited. In a later analysis, the rate of TCR association differed among HLA loci, with DRB1 alleles having the most associated TCRs and HLA-C alleles having the fewest.

With respect to this clone: Its antigen target is currently unknown. No base quality values were provided; no much bigger clone lies one nucleotide off.

This TCR derives from a woman aged 18 to 35 in good health and CMV-seropositive. Material: PBMCs. The chain is encoded by TRBV6-1 joined to TRBJ2-7, with 7 bases aligning to TRBD1. The DNA sequence is TGTGCCAGCAGCCCGGGACAGAGCTACGAGCAGTACTTC. Its amino acids are CASSPGQSYEQYF.